This entry concerns a single T cell receptor beta chain. A read error may account for a junction end that differs from germline. The sample carries other DNA sequences with the same CDR3. Repertoires were generated with immunoSEQ multiplex PCR, while TCRdb's copy carries only in-frame clones and drops some. This sample lists tens of thousands of clones; its ten largest clones have about 4.5%. The data are from a study of T cells in women clearing cervical HPV infection. Study-level background: With HLA typing for only a few women, HLA confounding remains possible.

Material: blood buffy coat. This sequence originates from a woman between 18 and 70 years old with a cervical HPV16 infection that either progressed to CIN3+ or cleared (not recorded which).

This CDR3 reads CASSGSGSSGNTIYF. CDR3 DNA (partial): TGTGCCAGCTCAGGGTCAGGGAGCTCTGGAAACACA. This rearrangement joins TRBV18 to TRBJ1-3; D is possibly TRBD1 (5 bases). The observed sequence ends 3 residues before the CDR3 terminus, with the missing tail filled in from the germline J gene. CDR1 and CDR2 (germline): KGHSH, LQKENI. The CDR3 totals 15 residues.